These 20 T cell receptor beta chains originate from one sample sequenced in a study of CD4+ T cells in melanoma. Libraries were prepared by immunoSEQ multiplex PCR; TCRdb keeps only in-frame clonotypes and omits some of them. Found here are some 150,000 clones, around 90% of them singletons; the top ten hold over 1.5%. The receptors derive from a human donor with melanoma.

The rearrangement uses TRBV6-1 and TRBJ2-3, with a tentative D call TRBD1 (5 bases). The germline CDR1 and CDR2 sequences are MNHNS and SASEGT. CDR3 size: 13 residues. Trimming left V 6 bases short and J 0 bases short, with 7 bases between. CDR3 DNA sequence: TGTGCCAGCAGGGGGCCTAGCACAGATACGCAGTATTTT. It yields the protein CASRGPSTDTQYF.

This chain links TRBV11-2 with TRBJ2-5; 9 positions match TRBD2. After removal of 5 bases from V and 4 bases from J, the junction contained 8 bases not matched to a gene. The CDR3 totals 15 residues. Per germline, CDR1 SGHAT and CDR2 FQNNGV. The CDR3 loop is CASSIPGLARETQYF. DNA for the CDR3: TGTGCCAGCAGCATCCCCGGACTAGCGAGAGAGACCCAGTACTTC.

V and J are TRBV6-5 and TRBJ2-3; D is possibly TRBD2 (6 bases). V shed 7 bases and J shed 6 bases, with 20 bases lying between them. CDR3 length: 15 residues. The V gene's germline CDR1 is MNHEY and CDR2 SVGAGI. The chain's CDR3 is CASTPPGTRGDTQYF. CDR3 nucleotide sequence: TGTGCCAGCACCCCACCCGGGACTCGAGGGGATACGCAGTATTTT.

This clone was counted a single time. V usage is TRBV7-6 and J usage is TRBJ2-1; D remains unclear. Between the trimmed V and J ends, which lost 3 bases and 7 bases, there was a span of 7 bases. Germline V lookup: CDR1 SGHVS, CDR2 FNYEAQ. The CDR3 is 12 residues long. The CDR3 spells CASSLGSNEQFF. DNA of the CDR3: TGTGCCAGCAGCTTGGGATCGAATGAGCAGTTCTTC.

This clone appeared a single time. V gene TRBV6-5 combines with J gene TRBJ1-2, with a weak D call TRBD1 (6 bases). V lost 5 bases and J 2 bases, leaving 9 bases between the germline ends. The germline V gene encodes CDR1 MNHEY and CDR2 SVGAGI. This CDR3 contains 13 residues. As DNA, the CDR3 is TGTGCCAGCAGTCCGACAGGAAACTATGGCTACACCTTC. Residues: CASSPTGNYGYTF.

The CDR3: CASSLVPGGSSSYNEQFF. In DNA, the CDR3 is TGCGCCAGCAGCTTGGTCCCCGGGGGTTCTAGCTCCTACAATGAGCAGTTCTTC. V is TRBV5-1 and J is TRBJ2-1; the D gene is possibly TRBD2 (6 bases). The CDR3 loop spans 18 amino acids. Germline V CDR1 and CDR2: SGHRS, YFSETQ. Trimming left V 0 bases short and J 0 bases short, with 16 bases between.

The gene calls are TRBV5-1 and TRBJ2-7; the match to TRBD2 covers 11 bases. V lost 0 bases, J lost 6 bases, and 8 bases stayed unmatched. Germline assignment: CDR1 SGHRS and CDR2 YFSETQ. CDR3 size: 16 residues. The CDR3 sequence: CASSLGPPGTSGEQYF. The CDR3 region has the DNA TGCGCCAGCAGCTTGGGGCCTCCCGGGACTAGCGGCGAGCAGTACTTC.

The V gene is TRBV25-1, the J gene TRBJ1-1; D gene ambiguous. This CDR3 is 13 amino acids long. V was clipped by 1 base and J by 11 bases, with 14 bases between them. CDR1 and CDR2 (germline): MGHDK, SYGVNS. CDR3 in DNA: TGTGCCAGCAGTGAATCTGAGGGAGTTAAGGCTTTCTTT. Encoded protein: CASSESEGVKAFF.

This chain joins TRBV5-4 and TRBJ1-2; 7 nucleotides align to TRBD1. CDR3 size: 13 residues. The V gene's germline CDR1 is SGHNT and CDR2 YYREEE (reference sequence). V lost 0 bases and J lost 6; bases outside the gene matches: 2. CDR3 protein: CASSLETGDGYTF. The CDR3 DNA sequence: TGTGCCAGCAGCTTGGAAACAGGGGATGGCTACACCTTC.

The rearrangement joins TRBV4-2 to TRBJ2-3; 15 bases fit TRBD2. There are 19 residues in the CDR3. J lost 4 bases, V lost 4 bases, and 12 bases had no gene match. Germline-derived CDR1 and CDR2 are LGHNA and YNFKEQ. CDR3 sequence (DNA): TGTGCCAGCAGCCCCTGGACTAGCGGGGGGGCCGTGGGCGCAGATACGCAGTATTTT. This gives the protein CASSPWTSGGAVGADTQYF.

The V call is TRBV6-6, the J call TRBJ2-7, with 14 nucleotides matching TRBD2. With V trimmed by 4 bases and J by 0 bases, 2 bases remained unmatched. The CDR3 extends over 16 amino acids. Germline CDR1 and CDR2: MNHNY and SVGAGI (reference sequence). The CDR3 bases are TGTGCCAGCAGTTCGGGGACTAGCGGGGGCTCCTACGAGCAGTACTTC. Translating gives CASSSGTSGGSYEQYF.

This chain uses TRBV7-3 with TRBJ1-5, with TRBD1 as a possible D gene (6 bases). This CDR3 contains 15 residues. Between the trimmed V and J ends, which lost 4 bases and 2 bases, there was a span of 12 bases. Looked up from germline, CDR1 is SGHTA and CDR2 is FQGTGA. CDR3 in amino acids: CASSSNRVGNQPQHF. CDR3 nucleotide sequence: TGTGCCAGCAGCTCCAACAGGGTTGGCAATCAGCCCCAGCATTTT.

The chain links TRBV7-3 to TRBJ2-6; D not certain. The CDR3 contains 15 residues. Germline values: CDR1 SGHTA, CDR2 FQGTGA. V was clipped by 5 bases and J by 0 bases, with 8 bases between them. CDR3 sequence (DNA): TGTGCCAGCAGCCCCGCTTACTCTGGGGCCAACGTCCTGACTTTC. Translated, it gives CASSPAYSGANVLTF.

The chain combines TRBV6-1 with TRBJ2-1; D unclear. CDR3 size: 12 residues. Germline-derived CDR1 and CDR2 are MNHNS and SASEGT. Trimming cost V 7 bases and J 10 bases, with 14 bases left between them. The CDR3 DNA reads TGTGCCAGCACCTTCAGCACGAGGGAGCAGTTCTTC. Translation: CASTFSTREQFF.

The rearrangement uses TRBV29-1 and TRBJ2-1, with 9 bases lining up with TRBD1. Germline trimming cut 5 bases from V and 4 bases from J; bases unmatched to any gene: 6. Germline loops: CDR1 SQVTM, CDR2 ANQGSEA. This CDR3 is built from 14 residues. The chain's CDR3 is CSVQQGAAYNEQFF. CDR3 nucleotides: TGCAGCGTTCAACAGGGGGCCGCTTACAATGAGCAGTTCTTC.

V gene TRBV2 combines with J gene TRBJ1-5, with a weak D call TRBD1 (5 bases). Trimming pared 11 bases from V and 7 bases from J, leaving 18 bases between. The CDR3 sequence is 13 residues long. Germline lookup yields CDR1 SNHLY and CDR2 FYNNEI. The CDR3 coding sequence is TGTGCCTCCACCTTCGACAGAAAACAGCCCCAGCATTTT. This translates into CASTFDRKQPQHF.

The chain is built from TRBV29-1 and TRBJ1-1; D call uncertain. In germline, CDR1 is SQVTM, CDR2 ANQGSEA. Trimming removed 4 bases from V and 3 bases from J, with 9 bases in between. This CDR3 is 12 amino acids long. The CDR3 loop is CSVAVLYTEAFF. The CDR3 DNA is TGCAGCGTTGCGGTTCTCTACACTGAAGCTTTCTTT.

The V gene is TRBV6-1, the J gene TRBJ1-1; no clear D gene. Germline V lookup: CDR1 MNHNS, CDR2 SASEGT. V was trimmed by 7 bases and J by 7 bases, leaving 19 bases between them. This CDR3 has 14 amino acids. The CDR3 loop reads CASNDRASGLEAFF. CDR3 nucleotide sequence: TGTGCCAGCAACGATCGAGCCAGCGGACTTGAAGCTTTCTTT.

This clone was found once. The chain's CDR3 is CASSRQGGRDGYTF. CDR3 nucleotides: TGTGCCAGCAGTCGACAGGGGGGGCGCGATGGCTACACCTTC. The chain has TRBV2 and TRBJ1-2; 9 bases align to TRBD1. CDR1 and CDR2 from the germline V gene are SNHLY and FYNNEI. This CDR3 has 14 amino acids. With V trimmed by 5 bases and J by 6 bases, 7 bases remained unmatched.

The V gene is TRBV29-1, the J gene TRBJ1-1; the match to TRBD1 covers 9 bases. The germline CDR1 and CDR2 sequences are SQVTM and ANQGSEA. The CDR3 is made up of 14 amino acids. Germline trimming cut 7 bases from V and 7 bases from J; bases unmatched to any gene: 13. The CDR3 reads CSATRGTGNNEAFF. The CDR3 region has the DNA TGCAGCGCTACCCGGGGGACAGGGAATAATGAAGCTTTCTTT. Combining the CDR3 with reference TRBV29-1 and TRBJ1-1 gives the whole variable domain SAVISQKPSRDICQRGTSLTIQCQVDSQVTMMFWYRQQPGQSLTLIATANQGSEATYESGFVIDKFPISRPNLTFSTLTVSNMSPEDSSIYLCSATRGTGNNEAFFGQGTRLTVV.